These T cell receptor beta chains were read from a single sample in a study of T cells in Graves' hyperthyroidism and ophthalmopathy. TCRdb re-analysed the multiplex PCR reads in MiXCR, keeping a single row per CDR3 protein. The data show some 690,000 distinct CDR3 sequences, approximately 15% seen once. The specimen was blood. These receptors originate from a man in his fifties with Graves' hyperthyroidism. The CDR3 runs from the conserved cysteine through the conserved F or W.

V: TRBV24-1
J: TRBJ2-2
CDR3: CATSDQGLAGFGTGELFF

V: TRBV10-3
J: TRBJ2-5
CDR3: CAISEAKGSLRETQYF

V: TRBV12-3/TRBV12-4
J: TRBJ1-1
CDR3: CASSRLRGAQVTEAFF

V: TRBV2
J: TRBJ2-5
CDR3: CASRDDRQETQYF

V: TRBV29-1
J: TRBJ2-1
CDR3: CSVELAGETYNEQFF

V: TRBV28
J: TRBJ1-5
CDR3: CASSGTNRNQPQHF

V: TRBV15
J: TRBJ2-7
CDR3: CATSRPGRGTYEQYF

V: TRBV27
J: TRBJ1-5
CDR3: CASSSPPIGNQPQHF

V: TRBV12-3/TRBV12-4
J: TRBJ2-3
CDR3: CASSPLKGASTDTQYF

V: TRBV6-1
J: TRBJ1-1
CDR3: CASSTGRWNTEAFF

V: TRBV30
J: TRBJ2-3
CDR3: CASALGAGESDTQYF

V: TRBV4-1
J: TRBJ2-7
CDR3: CASSQDNQLTVEQYF

V: TRBV20-1
J: TRBJ2-1
CDR3: CSADSGSGSYNEQFF

V: TRBV3-1
J: TRBJ1-3
CDR3: CASSLTEDGLSGNTIYF

V: TRBV12-3/TRBV12-4
J: TRBJ1-5
CDR3: CASSPGTGDHQPQHF

V: TRBV19
J: TRBJ2-2
CDR3: CASSDPGTGGRGVRGTGELFF

V: TRBV2
J: TRBJ1-5
CDR3: CASSDRGNQPQHF

V: TRBV28
J: TRBJ1-5
CDR3: CASRKYRDVSNQPQHF

V: TRBV27
J: TRBJ2-7
CDR3: CASSLRTMGREQYF

V: TRBV11-2
J: TRBJ1-1
CDR3: CASSSVQAFF

V: TRBV2
J: TRBJ2-5
CDR3: CASSGGLALSNKETQYF

V: TRBV11-2
J: TRBJ1-4
CDR3: CASSDIRVWDEKLFF

V: TRBV6-1
J: TRBJ2-7
CDR3: CASSEGQLAGAGEQYF

V: TRBV2
J: TRBJ1-1
CDR3: CATVDRGLNTEAFF

V: TRBV11-2
J: TRBJ2-7
CDR3: CASNFRERSYEQYF

V: TRBV12-3/TRBV12-4
J: TRBJ1-5
CDR3: CASSSTEYSNQPQHF

V: TRBV15
J: TRBJ1-5
CDR3: CATSRDKGIDQPQHF

V: TRBV12-3/TRBV12-4
J: TRBJ1-2
CDR3: CASSLWPVYGYTF

V: TRBV11-2
J: TRBJ2-7
CDR3: CASSLDLAGEYEQYF

V: TRBV24-1
J: TRBJ1-5
CDR3: CATSDNGQFGQPQHF

V: TRBV4-1
J: TRBJ2-5
CDR3: CASRLAGGLQETQYF

V: TRBV7-9
J: TRBJ2-7
CDR3: CASSSGTGVPYEQYF

V: TRBV9
J: TRBJ1-3
CDR3: CASRGTSGNTIYF

V: TRBV3-1
J: TRBJ2-2
CDR3: CASSRRGTGELFF

V: TRBV9
J: TRBJ2-1
CDR3: CASSVTPTSYNEQFF

V: TRBV7-9
J: TRBJ2-5
CDR3: CASSFLFQETQYF

V: TRBV6-1
J: TRBJ1-4
CDR3: CASSLTVSNEKLFF

V: TRBV28
J: TRBJ1-2
CDR3: CASSKTGGHGYTF

V: TRBV7-9
J: TRBJ2-7
CDR3: CASSDDSSPAAQYF

V: TRBV5-1
J: TRBJ2-3
CDR3: CASTQGLASDTQYF

V: TRBV29-1
J: TRBJ1-4
CDR3: CSVEGQESEKLFF

V: TRBV24-1
J: TRBJ2-1
CDR3: CATSGPAVQAKNEQFF

V: TRBV3-1
J: TRBJ2-5
CDR3: CASSQGGWTETQYF

V: TRBV2
J: TRBJ1-2
CDR3: CASRQKGAGYGYTF

V: TRBV7-8
J: TRBJ2-7
CDR3: CASRKGYEQYF

V: TRBV19
J: TRBJ2-1
CDR3: CASSIRASYNEQFF

V: TRBV19
J: TRBJ2-7
CDR3: CASSGTPYEQYF

V: TRBV10-3
J: TRBJ2-5
CDR3: CAIRSREPETQYF

V: TRBV18
J: TRBJ1-1
CDR3: CASSPQATGEAFF

V: TRBV10-3
J: TRBJ2-7
CDR3: CASAGGITHEQYF

V: TRBV28
J: TRBJ2-5
CDR3: CASSSVSEIVETQYF

V: TRBV29-1
J: TRBJ2-5
CDR3: CSVDALAKTQYF

V: TRBV20-1
J: TRBJ1-6
CDR3: CSASGGAGSPLHF